This T cell receptor (beta chain) was sequenced for a study of molecular identifiers for immune sequencing clone quantification. Study-wide findings and caveats: Spiked TCR RNA from one Jurkat cell reportedly showed up when mixed among more than 900,000 naive cells. It was shown that clones above 20 RNA copies held over 99% of effector molecules, but under 1% in naive cells.

The authors built bulk TCR libraries by previously described methods with listed TCR primers. TCRdb redid the calling of the PCR reads with MiXCR, one entry per CDR3 protein. Of about half a million distinct CDR3 sequences listed, about 25% are singletons. Note on this clonotype: Its specificity is unknown.

Trimming took 1 base from V and 4 from J, leaving 6 bases between them. The length of the CDR3 is 13 residues. Germline lookup yields CDR1 MGHRA and CDR2 YSYEKL. Material: naive CD8+ T cells from blood, with Jurkat cell RNA spiked in. Stated subset: FACS-sorted CD8+CD4-CCR7+CD45RA+ naive T cells. The rearrangement joins TRBV4-1 to TRBJ2-3; D not certain. The TCR comes from a human donor in good health. Some libraries in this study had Jurkat cell RNA spiked in. The CDR3 region has the DNA TGCGCCAGCAGCCAAGTTGGCCCAGATACGCAGTATTTT. This gives the protein CASSQVGPDTQYF.